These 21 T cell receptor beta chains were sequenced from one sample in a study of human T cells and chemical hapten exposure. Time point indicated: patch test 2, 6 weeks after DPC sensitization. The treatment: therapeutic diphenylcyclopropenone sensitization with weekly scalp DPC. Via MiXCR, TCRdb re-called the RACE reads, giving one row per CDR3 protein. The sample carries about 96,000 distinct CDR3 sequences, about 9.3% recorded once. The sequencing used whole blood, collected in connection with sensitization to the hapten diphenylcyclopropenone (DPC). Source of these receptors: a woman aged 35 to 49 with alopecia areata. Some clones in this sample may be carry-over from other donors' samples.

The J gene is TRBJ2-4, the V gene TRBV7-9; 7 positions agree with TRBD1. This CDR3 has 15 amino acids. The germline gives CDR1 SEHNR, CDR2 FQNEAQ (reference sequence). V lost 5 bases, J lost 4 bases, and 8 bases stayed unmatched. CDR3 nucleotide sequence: TGTGCCAGCAGCCCACCGGGGACAGCGAAAAACATTCAGTACTTC. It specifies CASSPPGTAKNIQYF.

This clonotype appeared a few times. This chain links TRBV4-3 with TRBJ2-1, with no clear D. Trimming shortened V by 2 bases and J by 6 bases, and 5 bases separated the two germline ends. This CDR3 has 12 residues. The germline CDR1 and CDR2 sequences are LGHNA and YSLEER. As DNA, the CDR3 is TGCGCCAGCAGCCAATTCGGCAATGAGCAGTTCTTC. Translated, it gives CASSQFGNEQFF.

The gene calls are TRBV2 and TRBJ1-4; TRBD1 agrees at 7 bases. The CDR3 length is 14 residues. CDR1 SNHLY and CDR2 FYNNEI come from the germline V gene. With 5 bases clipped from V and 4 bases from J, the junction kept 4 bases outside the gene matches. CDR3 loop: CASSSQGINEKLFF. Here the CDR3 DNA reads TGTGCCAGCAGTTCACAGGGGATTAATGAAAAACTGTTTTTT.

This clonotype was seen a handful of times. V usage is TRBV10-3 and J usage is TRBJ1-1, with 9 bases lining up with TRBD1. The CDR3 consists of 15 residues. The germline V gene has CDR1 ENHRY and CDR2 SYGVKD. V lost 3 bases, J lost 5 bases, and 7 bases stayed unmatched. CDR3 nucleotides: TGTGCCATCAGTGATTCGGACAGGGGTGATACTGAAGCTTTCTTT. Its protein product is CAISDSDRGDTEAFF.

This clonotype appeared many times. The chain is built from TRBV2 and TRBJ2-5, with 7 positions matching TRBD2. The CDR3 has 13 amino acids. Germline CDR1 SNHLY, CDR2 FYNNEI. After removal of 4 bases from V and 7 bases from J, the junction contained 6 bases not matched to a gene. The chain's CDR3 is CASSVERERTQYF. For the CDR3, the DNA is TGTGCCAGCAGTGTGGAGCGGGAACGGACCCAGTACTTC.

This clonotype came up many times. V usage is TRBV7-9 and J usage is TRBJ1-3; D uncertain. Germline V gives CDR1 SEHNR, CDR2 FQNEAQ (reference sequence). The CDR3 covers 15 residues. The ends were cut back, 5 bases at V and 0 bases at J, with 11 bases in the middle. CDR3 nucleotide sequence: TGTGCCAGCAGCCTCTCGGAGAGCTCTGGAAACACCATATATTTT. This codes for CASSLSESSGNTIYF. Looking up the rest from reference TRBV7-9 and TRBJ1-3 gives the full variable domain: DTGVSQNPRHKITKRGQNVTFRCDPISEHNRLYWYRQTLGQGPEFLTYFQNEAQLEKSRLLSDRFSAERPKGSFSTLEIQRTEQGDSAMYLCASSLSESSGNTIYFGEGSWLTVV.

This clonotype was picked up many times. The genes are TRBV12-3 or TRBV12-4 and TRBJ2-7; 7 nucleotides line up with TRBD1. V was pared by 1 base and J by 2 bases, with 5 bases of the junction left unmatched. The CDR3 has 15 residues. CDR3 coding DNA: TGTGCCAGCAGTTTAGAGACAGGGTCTACCTACGAGCAGTACTTC. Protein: CASSLETGSTYEQYF.

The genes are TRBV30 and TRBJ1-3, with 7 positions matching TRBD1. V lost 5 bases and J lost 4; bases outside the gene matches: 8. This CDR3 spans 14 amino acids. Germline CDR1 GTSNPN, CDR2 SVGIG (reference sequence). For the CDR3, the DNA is TGTGCCTGGCAAGTGGACAGGAGAGGAAACACCATATATTTT. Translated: CAWQVDRRGNTIYF.

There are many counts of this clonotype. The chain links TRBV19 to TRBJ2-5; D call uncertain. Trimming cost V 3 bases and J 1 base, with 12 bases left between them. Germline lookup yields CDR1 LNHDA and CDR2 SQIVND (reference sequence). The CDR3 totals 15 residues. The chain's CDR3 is CASSIDSAFQETQYF. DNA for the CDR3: TGTGCCAGTAGTATTGACTCAGCCTTCCAAGAGACCCAGTACTTC. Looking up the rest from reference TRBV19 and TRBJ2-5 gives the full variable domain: DGGITQSPKYLFRKEGQNVTLSCEQNLNHDAMYWYRQDPGQGLRLIYYSQIVNDFQKGDIAEGYSVSREKKESFPLTVTSAQKNPTAFYLCASSIDSAFQETQYFGPGTRLLVL.

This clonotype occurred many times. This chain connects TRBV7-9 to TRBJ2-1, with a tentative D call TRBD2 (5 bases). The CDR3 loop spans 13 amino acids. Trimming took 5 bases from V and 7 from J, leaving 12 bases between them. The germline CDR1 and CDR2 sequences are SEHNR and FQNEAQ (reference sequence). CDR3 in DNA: TGTGCCAGCAGCCCGCCCGGGATAAATGAGCAGTTCTTC. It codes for CASSPPGINEQFF.

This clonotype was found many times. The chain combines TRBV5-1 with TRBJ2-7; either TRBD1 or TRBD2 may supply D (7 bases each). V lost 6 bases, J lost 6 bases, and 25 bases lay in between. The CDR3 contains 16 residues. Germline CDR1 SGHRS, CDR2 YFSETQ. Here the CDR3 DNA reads TGCGCCAGCACCCAGGGGGGGAGACTAGCCCCCAGCGAGCAGTACTTC. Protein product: CASTQGGRLAPSEQYF.

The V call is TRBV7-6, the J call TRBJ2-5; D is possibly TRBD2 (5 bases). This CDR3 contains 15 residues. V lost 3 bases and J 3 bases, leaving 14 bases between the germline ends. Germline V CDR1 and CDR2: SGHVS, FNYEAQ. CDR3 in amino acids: CASSFLGSREETQYF. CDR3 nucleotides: TGTGCCAGCAGCTTTCTTGGGTCGCGGGAAGAGACCCAGTACTTC.

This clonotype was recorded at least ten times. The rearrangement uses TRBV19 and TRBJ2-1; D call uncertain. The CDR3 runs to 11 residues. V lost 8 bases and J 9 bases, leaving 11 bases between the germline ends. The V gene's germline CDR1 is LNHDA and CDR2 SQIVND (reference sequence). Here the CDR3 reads CASAFLSEQFF. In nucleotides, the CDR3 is TGTGCCAGTGCATTTCTAAGTGAGCAGTTCTTC.

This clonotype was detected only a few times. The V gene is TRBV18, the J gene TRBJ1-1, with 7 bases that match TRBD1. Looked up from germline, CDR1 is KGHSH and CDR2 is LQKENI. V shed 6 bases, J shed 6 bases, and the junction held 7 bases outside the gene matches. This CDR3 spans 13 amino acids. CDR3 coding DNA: TGTGCCAGCTCTCAAGACAGGGAGGCTGAAGCTTTCTTT. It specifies CASSQDREAEAFF. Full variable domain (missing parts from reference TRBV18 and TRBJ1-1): NAGVMQNPRHLVRRRGQEARLRCSPMKGHSHVYWYRQLPEEGLKFMVYLQKENIIDESGMPKERFSAEFPKEGPSILRIQQVVRGDSAAYFCASSQDREAEAFFGQGTRLTVV.

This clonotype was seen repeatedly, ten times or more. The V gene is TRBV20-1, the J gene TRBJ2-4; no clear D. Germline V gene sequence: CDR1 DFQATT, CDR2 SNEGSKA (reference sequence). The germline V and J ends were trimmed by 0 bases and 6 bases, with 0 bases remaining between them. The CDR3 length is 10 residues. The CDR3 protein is CSARENIQYF. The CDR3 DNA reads TGCAGTGCTAGAGAAAACATTCAGTACTTC.

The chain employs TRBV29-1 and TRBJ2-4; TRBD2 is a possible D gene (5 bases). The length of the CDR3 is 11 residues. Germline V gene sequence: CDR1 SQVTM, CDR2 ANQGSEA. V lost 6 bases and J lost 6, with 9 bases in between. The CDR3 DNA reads TGCAGCGTGTCCGAGGGAAACATTCAGTACTTC. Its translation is CSVSEGNIQYF. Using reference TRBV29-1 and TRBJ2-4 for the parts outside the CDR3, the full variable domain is SAVISQKPSRDICQRGTSLTIQCQVDSQVTMMFWYRQQPGQSLTLIATANQGSEATYESGFVIDKFPISRPNLTFSTLTVSNMSPEDSSIYLCSVSEGNIQYFGAGTRLSVL.

The CDR3 here is CAIRSRPAPSYEQYF. CDR3 in DNA: TGTGCCATCAGATCCCGGCCTGCCCCCTCCTACGAGCAGTACTTC. V usage is TRBV10-3 and J usage is TRBJ2-7, with D unresolved. Germline CDR1 is ENHRY and CDR2 is SYGVKD. The CDR3 length is 15 residues. Trimming pared 6 bases from V and 0 bases from J, leaving 15 bases between.

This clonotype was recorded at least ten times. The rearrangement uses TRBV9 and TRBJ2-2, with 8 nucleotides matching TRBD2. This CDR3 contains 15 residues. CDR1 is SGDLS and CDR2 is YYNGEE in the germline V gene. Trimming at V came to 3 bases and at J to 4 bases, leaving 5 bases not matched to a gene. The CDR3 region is CASSAGGTSTGELFF. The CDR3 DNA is TGTGCCAGCAGCGCCGGGGGGACTAGCACCGGGGAGCTGTTTTTT.

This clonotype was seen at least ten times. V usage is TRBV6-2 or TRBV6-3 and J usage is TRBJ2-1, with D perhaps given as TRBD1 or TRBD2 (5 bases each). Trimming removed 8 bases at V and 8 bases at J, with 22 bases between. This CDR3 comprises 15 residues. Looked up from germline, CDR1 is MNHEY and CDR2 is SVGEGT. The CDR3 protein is CASALEGTDPHEQFF. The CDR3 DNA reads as TGTGCCAGCGCACTCGAGGGGACGGATCCCCATGAGCAGTTCTTC.

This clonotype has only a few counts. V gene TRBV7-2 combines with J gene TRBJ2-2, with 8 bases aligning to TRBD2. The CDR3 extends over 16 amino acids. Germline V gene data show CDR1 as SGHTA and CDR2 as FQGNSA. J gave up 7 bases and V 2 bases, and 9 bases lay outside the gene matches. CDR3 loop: CASSLFFGRDGGELFF. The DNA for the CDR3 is TGTGCCAGCAGCTTATTTTTCGGGAGGGATGGCGGGGAGCTGTTTTTT.

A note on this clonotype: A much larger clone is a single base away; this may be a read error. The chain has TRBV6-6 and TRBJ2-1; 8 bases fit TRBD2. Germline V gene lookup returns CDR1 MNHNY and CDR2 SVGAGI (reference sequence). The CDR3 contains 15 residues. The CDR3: CAGRIAGSAYNEQFF. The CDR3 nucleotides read TGTGCCGGCAGGATAGCGGGGTCAGCCTACAATGAGCAGTTCTTC.